This T cell receptor beta chain was obtained from a study of cytomegalovirus exposure and HLA in healthy donors. Study-wide background: As released early, the data held 85 million to 95 million unique TCRs from HLA-typed donors. Study-level findings and limits: Immune exposure data for these donors was limited to CMV serostatus. Certain sequence variants were highly shared and formed a cluster, and this cluster was likely a sequencing artifact. Earlier results showed most TCR beta V segments being productive about 87% or about 30% of the time.

Notes on this clone: Its antigen is currently unknown.

The CDR3 has 15 residues. The primer mix had 60 Vbeta and 13 Jbeta primers. The data were produced by immunoSEQ multiplex PCR, yet TCRdb's version contains in-frame clones alone and is incomplete. The sample holds fewer than 250,000 clones; over 65% are singletons and the top ten take 1% to 1.5%. The chain employs TRBV21-1 and TRBJ2-7; the table's TRBD1 call for D was not verified on the DNA. TRBV21-1 is noted as a pseudogene. This sequence originates from a human donor in good health. The sequenced sample was PBMCs. CDR3 in amino acids: CASSSSVGQGPEQYF. CDR3 in DNA: TGTGCCAGCAGCAGCTCGGTGGGACAGGGTCCCGAGCAGTACTTC.